Below, 31 T cell receptor beta chains from the same sample are listed, as sequenced in a study of blood T cell repertoires in COVID-19. TCRdb's copy holds only in-frame clones and misses some; the assay was immunoSEQ multiplex PCR. The sample has about 270,000 clones; roughly 88% are singletons. Sequencing used PBMCs or T cells enriched from blood (not recorded which). Source of these receptors: a woman aged 40 to 50 with acute COVID-19.

The V gene is TRBV6-5, the J gene TRBJ1-1, with D perhaps matching TRBD1 (5 bases). This CDR3 contains 15 residues. Germline V gene data show CDR1 as MNHEY and CDR2 as SVGAGI. The ends were cut back, 4 bases at V and 0 bases at J, with 12 bases in the middle. CDR3 coding DNA: TGTGCCAGCAGTTCGGGGGACCGAATGAACACTGAAGCTTTCTTT. Translating gives CASSSGDRMNTEAFF.

The chain combines TRBV3-1 (or the pseudogene TRBV3-2) with TRBJ2-2; no definite D call. The CDR3 has 14 amino acids. Germline V CDR1 and CDR2: LGHDT, YNNKEL (reference sequence). Between the trimmed V and J ends, which lost 3 bases and 1 base, there was a span of 6 bases. CDR3 loop: CASSQMRNTGELFF. CDR3 DNA sequence: TGTGCCAGCAGCCAGATGAGGAACACCGGGGAGCTGTTTTTT.

In nucleotides, the CDR3 is TGTGCCAGCAGTTTCTTCAGGGGGGAGACCCAGTACTTC. Translating gives CASSFFRGETQYF. The V and J genes are TRBV12-3 or TRBV12-4 and TRBJ2-5; TRBD1 matches at 7 bases. After removal of 3 bases from V and 5 bases from J, the junction contained 3 bases not matched to a gene. The CDR3 spans 13 residues.

The J gene is TRBJ1-5, the V gene TRBV15, with a weak D call TRBD1 (6 bases). Trimming took off 6 bases at V and 4 bases at J, with 16 bases between the two ends. Germline V CDR1 and CDR2: LNHNV, YYDKDF (reference sequence). There are 15 residues in the CDR3. CDR3: CATRDSHTGNQPQHF. The CDR3 coding sequence is TGTGCCACCAGGGACAGTCACACGGGAAATCAGCCCCAGCATTTT.

The V gene is TRBV5-6, the J gene TRBJ2-7; 7 nucleotides match TRBD1. V was clipped by 4 bases and J by 6 bases; unmatched bases: 4. Germline-derived CDR1 and CDR2 are SGHDT and YYEEEE. This CDR3 spans 12 amino acids. The CDR3 sequence: CASSLRDSEQYF. In DNA form, the CDR3 reads TGTGCCAGCAGCCTCCGGGACAGCGAGCAGTACTTC.

There are a few counts of this clone. V is TRBV19 and J is TRBJ1-4, with 7 bases matching TRBD1. J gave up 1 base and V 8 bases, and 7 bases lay outside the gene matches. CDR3 length equals 15 residues. Germline CDR1 and CDR2: LNHDA and SQIVND (reference sequence). As DNA, the CDR3 is TGTGCCAGTCACAGGGGTTGGGGAACTAATGAAAAACTGTTTTTT. Translation: CASHRGWGTNEKLFF. The full variable domain, its missing parts supplied by reference TRBV19 and TRBJ1-4, is DGGITQSPKYLFRKEGQNVTLSCEQNLNHDAMYWYRQDPGQGLRLIYYSQIVNDFQKGDIAEGYSVSREKKESFPLTVTSAQKNPTAFYLCASHRGWGTNEKLFFGSGTQLSVL.

The chain joins TRBV18 to TRBJ1-3, with D maybe TRBD1 (6 bases). Germline assignment: CDR1 KGHSH and CDR2 LQKENI. The CDR3 spans 16 residues. Trimming took off 3 bases at V and 4 bases at J, with 16 bases between the two ends. The CDR3 reads CASSPSRDKLGNTIYF. In DNA form, the CDR3 reads TGTGCCAGCTCACCGAGCCGGGACAAGTTAGGAAACACCATATATTTT.

The rearrangement links TRBV27 to TRBJ1-2; 10 bases are shared with TRBD1. V was pared by 3 bases and J by 6 bases, with 4 bases of the junction left unmatched. The CDR3 contains 14 residues. In germline, CDR1 is MNHEY, CDR2 SMNVEV (reference sequence). CDR3 in amino acids: CASSFLDRGNGYTF. The DNA of the CDR3 is TGTGCCAGCAGTTTTCTGGACAGGGGGAATGGCTACACCTTC.

About this clone itself: The sample carries other DNA sequences with the same CDR3. V gene TRBV18 combines with J gene TRBJ1-3; D not resolved. Trimming removed 2 bases at V and 1 base at J, with 9 bases between. Looked up from germline, CDR1 is KGHSH and CDR2 is LQKENI. The CDR3 is made up of 15 amino acids. The CDR3 nucleotides read TGTGCCAGCTCACCAATCGCGGGTTCTGGAAACACCATATATTTT. Protein product: CASSPIAGSGNTIYF. The whole variable domain, remainder taken from reference TRBV18 and TRBJ1-3, is NAGVMQNPRHLVRRRGQEARLRCSPMKGHSHVYWYRQLPEEGLKFMVYLQKENIIDESGMPKERFSAEFPKEGPSILRIQQVVRGDSAAYFCASSPIAGSGNTIYFGEGSWLTVV.

The CDR3 spells CASSQGDRGNEKLFF. CDR3 nucleotides: TGTGCCAGCAGCCAAGGAGACAGGGGGAACGAAAAACTGTTTTTT. The rearrangement uses TRBV3-1 (or the pseudogene TRBV3-2) and TRBJ1-4; 9 nucleotides match TRBD1. The CDR3 has 15 residues. Germline CDR1 and CDR2: LGHDT and YNNKEL (reference sequence). Unmatched junction bases numbered 5, after V lost 1 base and J lost 8 bases.

The chain carries TRBV19 and TRBJ1-5; 7 nucleotides agree with TRBD1. Germline lookup yields CDR1 LNHDA and CDR2 SQIVND (reference sequence). The J segment lost 7 bases and the V segment lost 3 bases, leaving 6 bases of the junction unmatched. The CDR3 has 14 residues. In nucleotides, the CDR3 is TGTGCCAGTAGTATCCGACAGGGAGGACAGCCCCAGCATTTT. Translated: CASSIRQGGQPQHF.

As regards this clone: Other DNA sequences from this sample encode an identical CDR3 as well. V gene TRBV12-3 or TRBV12-4 combines with J gene TRBJ1-1, with D perhaps matching TRBD1 (5 bases). The CDR3 sequence is 13 residues long. The V end was cut by 3 bases, the J end by 3 bases, with 8 bases between. CDR3 coding DNA: TGTGCCAGCAGTTTGGCCAGGGACACTGAAGCTTTCTTT. Translated, it gives CASSLARDTEAFF.

The V and J genes are TRBV30 and TRBJ1-2; unclear D gene. CDR1 and CDR2 (germline): GTSNPN, SVGIG (reference sequence). V was trimmed by 1 base and J by 6 bases, leaving 18 bases between them. The CDR3 has 15 amino acids. The CDR3 DNA reads as TGTGCCTGGAGTGGGGCTACCTTTTCCGTGGATGGCTACACCTTC. It yields the protein CAWSGATFSVDGYTF.

This chain links TRBV28 with TRBJ1-1; TRBD1 matches 8 bases. CDR1 and CDR2 from the germline V gene are MDHEN and SYDVKM. The CDR3 sequence is 15 residues long. V shed 4 bases and J 6 bases; nucleotides not matched to a gene: 10. CDR3 nucleotides: TGTGCCAGCAGTTCTCTTCGACAGGGGTTACCTGAAGCTTTCTTT. It yields the protein CASSSLRQGLPEAFF.

V is TRBV19 and J is TRBJ2-7; 10 bases map to TRBD1. The length of the CDR3 is 15 residues. Trimming removed 5 bases from V and 5 bases from J; junction bases left unmatched: 9. The germline V gene encodes CDR1 LNHDA and CDR2 SQIVND (reference sequence). DNA for the CDR3: TGTGCCAGTAGTCATCCGGGACAGGGGATCCACGAGCAGTACTTC. It yields the protein CASSHPGQGIHEQYF.

The chain couples TRBV6-5 to TRBJ2-7; TRBD2 might be the D (6 bases). The V end lost 6 bases, the J end lost 4 bases, and 16 bases lay between the germline ends. The CDR3 contains 14 residues. Germline-derived CDR1 and CDR2 are MNHEY and SVGAGI. In DNA form, the CDR3 reads TGTGCCAGCAGGCCCCCGGGACTCACGTACGAGCAGTACTTC. Its translation is CASRPPGLTYEQYF.

The gene calls are TRBV14 and TRBJ2-5; D is ambiguous. The CDR3 covers 14 residues. V shed 0 bases and J shed 2 bases, with 7 bases lying between them. Germline V gene data show CDR1 as SGHDN and CDR2 as FVKESK. DNA for the CDR3: TGTGCCAGCAGCCAAGATTTCTTTCAAGAGACCCAGTACTTC. It translates to CASSQDFFQETQYF.

This chain uses TRBV6-5 with TRBJ2-7; 10 nucleotides line up with TRBD1. The trim removed 6 bases at V and 5 bases at J, leaving 7 bases unmatched. The CDR3 is 14 residues long. The germline gives CDR1 MNHEY, CDR2 SVGAGI. The CDR3 here is CASSRDRGFNEQYF. The CDR3 nucleotides are TGTGCCAGCAGCCGGGACAGGGGTTTCAACGAGCAGTACTTC.

The chain employs TRBV5-5 and TRBJ1-5, with D unclear. CDR1 is SGHKS and CDR2 is YYEKEE in the germline V gene (reference sequence). Trimming removed 2 bases from V and 0 bases from J, with 9 bases in between. CDR3 length: 15 residues. The CDR3 sequence is CASSFIPNSNQPQHF. The CDR3 DNA sequence: TGTGCCAGCAGCTTCATCCCTAATAGCAATCAGCCCCAGCATTTT.

This clone was seen just once. CDR3 bases: TGTGCCAGCAGCCCCGAGCGCGGGTCTGAAGCTTTCTTT. It specifies CASSPERGSEAFF. The chain recombines TRBV6-5 with TRBJ1-1; no clear D gene. The ends were cut back, 6 bases at V and 6 bases at J, with 14 bases in the middle. Germline V gene sequence: CDR1 MNHEY, CDR2 SVGAGI. The CDR3 loop spans 13 amino acids.

This clone was recorded at least ten times. The chain has TRBV5-6 and TRBJ1-2, with no clear D. The CDR3 loop spans 13 amino acids. Trimming shortened V by 5 bases and J by 4 bases, and 12 bases separated the two germline ends. Per the germline V gene, CDR1 is SGHDT and CDR2 is YYEEEE. Written as DNA, the CDR3 is TGTGCCAGCAGTAGTGACGGGAGCTATGGCTACACCTTC. Translating it yields CASSSDGSYGYTF.

The genes are TRBV4-1 and TRBJ2-7; TRBD2 might be the D (7 bases). Germline-derived CDR1 and CDR2 are MGHRA and YSYEKL. Between the trimmed V and J ends, which lost 4 bases and 3 bases, there was a span of 22 bases. The CDR3 extends over 17 amino acids. The CDR3 nucleotides are TGCGCCAGCAGCCCCAAACATGGGGGGGGGCCAGACTACGAGCAGTACTTC. This encodes CASSPKHGGGPDYEQYF.

V and J are TRBV28 and TRBJ2-7; 15 positions match TRBD2. The CDR3 consists of 16 residues. Germline V gene lookup returns CDR1 MDHEN and CDR2 SYDVKM. The V segment lost 11 bases and the J segment 3 bases; nucleotides outside the gene matches: 11. The CDR3 here is CASSGTSGGQVYEQYF. The DNA of the CDR3 is TGTGCCTCATCGGGGACTAGCGGGGGGCAAGTCTACGAGCAGTACTTC. The whole variable domain, filled in from reference TRBV28 and TRBJ2-7, reads DVKVTQSSRYLVKRTGEKVFLECVQDMDHENMFWYRQDPGLGLRLIYFSYDVKMKEKGDIPEGYSVSREKKERFSLILESASTNQTSMYLCASSGTSGGQVYEQYFGPGTRLTVT.

The chain links TRBV7-6 to TRBJ2-2; TRBD2 matches 10 bases. Per germline, CDR1 SGHVS and CDR2 FNYEAQ. This CDR3 spans 17 amino acids. V dropped 1 base and J dropped 5; count of bases not matched to a gene: 7. In nucleotides, the CDR3 is TGTGCCAGCAGCTTAGGGGGCCTAGCGGGAGTTACCGGGGAGCTGTTTTTT. As protein: CASSLGGLAGVTGELFF.

The CDR3 reads CASSVGADTQYF. The CDR3 DNA reads TGTGCCAGCAGCGTTGGGGCCGATACGCAGTATTTT. The chain joins TRBV9 to TRBJ2-3; perhaps TRBD1 as D (5 bases). The CDR3 runs to 12 residues. Trimming left V 2 bases short and J 6 bases short, with 7 bases between. Germline CDR1 reads SGDLS; CDR2 reads YYNGEE.

V gene TRBV24-1 combines with J gene TRBJ2-1; a weak D match, TRBD2 (6 bases). This CDR3 has 15 amino acids. V shed 3 bases and J shed 5 bases, with 13 bases lying between them. Germline V gene sequence: CDR1 KGHDR, CDR2 SFDVKD. CDR3 DNA sequence: TGTGCCACCAGTGATGCGGGACCCCTTAACAATGAGCAGTTCTTC. Translated: CATSDAGPLNNEQFF.

The chain employs TRBV28 and TRBJ1-1; a possible D gene is TRBD1 (5 bases). Germline values: CDR1 MDHEN, CDR2 SYDVKM. The CDR3 extends over 14 amino acids. The V gene lost 2 bases and the J gene lost 2 bases, with 9 bases spanning the gap. The CDR3: CASSLGRVNTEAFF. CDR3 coding DNA: TGTGCCAGCAGTTTAGGCAGGGTCAACACTGAAGCTTTCTTT.

The chain uses TRBV6-6 and TRBJ2-7; TRBD2 might be the D (6 bases). CDR1 and CDR2 (germline): MNHNY, SVGAGI (reference sequence). The CDR3 has 15 residues. Trimming cost V 5 bases and J 2 bases, with 16 bases left between them. The CDR3 coding sequence is TGTGCCAGCAGTCTACGTGGGGGGACCGCCTACGAGCAGTACTTC. The encoded protein is CASSLRGGTAYEQYF.

The gene calls are TRBV7-8 and TRBJ2-7, with D tentatively TRBD1 (6 bases). CDR3 length: 14 residues. Trimming removed 5 bases from V and 3 bases from J, with 14 bases in between. The germline V gene encodes CDR1 SGHVS and CDR2 FQNEAQ. The CDR3 nucleotides read TGTGCCAGCAGCAATGGACAGTTTAACTACGAGCAGTACTTC. Translated: CASSNGQFNYEQYF.

This chain links TRBV5-1 with TRBJ1-1; D unresolved. The V end was cut by 2 bases, the J end by 0 bases, with 8 bases between. CDR3 length equals 14 residues. The germline V gene has CDR1 SGHRS and CDR2 YFSETQ. CDR3 protein: CASSLGSVNTEAFF. CDR3 in DNA: TGCGCCAGCAGCTTAGGCAGCGTGAACACTGAAGCTTTCTTT.

The chain couples TRBV5-1 to TRBJ2-3; D call uncertain. The CDR3 spans 14 residues. CDR1 SGHRS and CDR2 YFSETQ come from the germline V gene. Trimming shortened V by 0 bases and J by 5 bases, and 10 bases separated the two germline ends. CDR3 region: CASSLDGSRDTQYF. The CDR3 DNA follows: TGCGCCAGCAGCTTGGATGGTAGTCGAGATACGCAGTATTTT.